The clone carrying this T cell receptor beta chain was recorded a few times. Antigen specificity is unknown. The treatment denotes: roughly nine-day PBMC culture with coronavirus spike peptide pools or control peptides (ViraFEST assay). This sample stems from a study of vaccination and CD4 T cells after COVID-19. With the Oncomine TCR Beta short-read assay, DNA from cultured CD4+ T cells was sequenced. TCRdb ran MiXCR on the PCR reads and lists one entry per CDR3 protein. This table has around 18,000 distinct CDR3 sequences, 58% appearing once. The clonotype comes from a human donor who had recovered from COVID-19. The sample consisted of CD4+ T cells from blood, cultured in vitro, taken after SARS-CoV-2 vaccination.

CDR3 nucleotides: TGTGCCAGCAGCTTCGCACAGGGGGACCTCACAGATACGCAGTATTTT. It translates to CASSFAQGDLTDTQYF. V and J are TRBV7-2 and TRBJ2-3; 8 bases align to TRBD1. Trimming cost V 3 bases and J 2 bases; bases outside gene matches: 7. This CDR3 comprises 16 residues. Germline CDR1 SGHTA, CDR2 FQGNSA.